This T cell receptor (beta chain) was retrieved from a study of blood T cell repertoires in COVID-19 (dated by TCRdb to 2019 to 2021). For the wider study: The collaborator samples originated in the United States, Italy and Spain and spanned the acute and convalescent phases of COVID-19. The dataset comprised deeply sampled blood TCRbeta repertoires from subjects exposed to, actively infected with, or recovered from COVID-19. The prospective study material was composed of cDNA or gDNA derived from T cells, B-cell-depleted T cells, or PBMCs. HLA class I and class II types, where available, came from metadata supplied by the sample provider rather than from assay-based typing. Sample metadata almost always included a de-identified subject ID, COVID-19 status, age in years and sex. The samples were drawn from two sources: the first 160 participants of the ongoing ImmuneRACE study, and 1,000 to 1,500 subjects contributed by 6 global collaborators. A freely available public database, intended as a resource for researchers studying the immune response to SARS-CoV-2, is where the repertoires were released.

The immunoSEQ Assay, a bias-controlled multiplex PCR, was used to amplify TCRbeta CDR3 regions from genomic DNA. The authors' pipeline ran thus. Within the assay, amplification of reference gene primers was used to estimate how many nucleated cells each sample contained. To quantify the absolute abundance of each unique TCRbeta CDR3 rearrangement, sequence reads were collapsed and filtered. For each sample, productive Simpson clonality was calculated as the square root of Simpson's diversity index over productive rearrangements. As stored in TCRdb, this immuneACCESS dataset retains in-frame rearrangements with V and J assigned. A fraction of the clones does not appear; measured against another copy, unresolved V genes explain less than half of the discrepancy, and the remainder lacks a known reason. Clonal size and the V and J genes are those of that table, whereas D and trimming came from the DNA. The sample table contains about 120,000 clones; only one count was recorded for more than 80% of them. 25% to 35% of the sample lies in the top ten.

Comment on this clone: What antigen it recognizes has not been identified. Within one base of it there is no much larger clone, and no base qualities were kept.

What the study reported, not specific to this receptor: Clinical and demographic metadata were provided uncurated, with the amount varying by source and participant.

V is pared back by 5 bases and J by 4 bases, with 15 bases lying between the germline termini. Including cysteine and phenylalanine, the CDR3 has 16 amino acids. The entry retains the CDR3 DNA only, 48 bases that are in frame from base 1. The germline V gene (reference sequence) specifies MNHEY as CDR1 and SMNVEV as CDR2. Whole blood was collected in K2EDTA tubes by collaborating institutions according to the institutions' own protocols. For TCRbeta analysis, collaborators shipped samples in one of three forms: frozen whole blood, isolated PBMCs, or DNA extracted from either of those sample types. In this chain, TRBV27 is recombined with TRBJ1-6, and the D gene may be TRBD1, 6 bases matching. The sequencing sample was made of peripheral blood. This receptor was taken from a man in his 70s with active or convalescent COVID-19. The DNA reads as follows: TGTGCCAGCAGTCCCCTCTCGACAGGTTATAATTCACCCCTCCACTTT. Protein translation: CASSPLSTGYNSPLHF.